The sequence of this T cell receptor beta chain was determined in a study of blood T cell repertoires in COVID-19. Generated by immunoSEQ multiplex PCR, the TCRdb table keeps only in-frame clones and is missing some. The sample includes 200,000 to 300,000 clones, about nine tenths seen only once; the top ten take 2% to 3%. At least ten counts were recorded for this clone. Trimming at V came to 8 bases and at J to 5 bases, leaving 7 bases not matched to a gene. The CDR3 is made up of 14 amino acids. From germline, CDR1 is LNHDA and CDR2 SQIVND (reference sequence). This sequence originates from a woman in her thirties with acute COVID-19. The chain recombines TRBV19 with TRBJ2-5, with 11 bases identical to TRBD1. The sequenced sample was PBMCs or T cells enriched from blood (not recorded which). The CDR3 region has the DNA TGTGCCAGTCGCCGGACAGGGGGCCCGGAGACCCAGTACTTC. This translates into CASRRTGGPETQYF.